Listed below are T cell receptor beta chains from one sample, sequenced in a study of human T cells and chemical hapten exposure. MiXCR, applied by TCRdb to the RACE reads, yields one record per CDR3 protein. The data contain about 140,000 distinct CDR3 sequences, around 11% of them seen just once; the ten biggest clones take up around 1.4%. The starting material was whole blood, obtained in connection with sensitization to the hapten diphenylcyclopropenone (DPC). The receptors derive from a woman between 50 and 59 years old with alopecia areata. Some clones in this sample may be carry-over from other donors' samples. CDR3s include the opening cysteine and the closing phenylalanine or tryptophan. Fields, in order: clone size, CDR3 length, J gene, V gene, D gene, CDR3 DNA, CDR3 protein. The D gene is left open where the match is weak. Rows may omit the clone size; those that give it use once, few, many or a size class.

>few|14|TRBJ1-5|TRBV10-2|NA
TGCGCCAGCAGTGAGACTGGTAGCAATCAGCCCCAGCATTTT
CASSETGSNQPQHF
>NA|12|TRBJ2-1|TRBV7-2|NA
TGTGCCAGCAGCTTAGGTGATAGCCGGCAGTTCTTC
CASSLGDSRQFF
>NA|16|TRBJ2-2|TRBV20-1|NA
TGCAGTGCTAGAGGCGTACAGGGGAGGGGCACCGGGGAGCTGTTTTTT
CSARGVQGRGTGELFF
>NA|22|TRBJ1-1|TRBV5-1|NA
TGCGCCAGCAGCCCCTGGAGAGACCGGGACACACGATTCCTCAGAGGAACACTGAAGCTTTTCTTT
CASSPWRDRDTRFLRGTLKLFF
>few|12|TRBJ2-4|TRBV3-1|NA
TGTGCCAGCAGCCTTCACCGGGGGATTCAGTACTTC
CASSLHRGIQYF
>many|18|TRBJ1-1|TRBV28|TRBD1
TGTGCCAGCAGTTACTACCTTCCCGGGGGACAGGCTCAAACTGAAGCTTTCTTT
CASSYYLPGGQAQTEAFF
>many|15|TRBJ1-5|TRBV6-4|NA
TGTGCCAGCAGTGAAGGGCAGGGAGGGAATCAGCCCCAGCATTTT
CASSEGQGGNQPQHF
>few|15|TRBJ2-3|TRBV6-5|NA
TGTGCCAGCAGTCCACCAGGGGTAGGCAAGCCTACGCAGTATTTT
CASSPPGVGKPTQYF
>NA|14|TRBJ2-1|TRBV12-5|NA
TGTGCTAGTGGTTTAATTGACGGCGGGGATGAGCAGTTCTTC
CASGLIDGGDEQFF
>NA|16|TRBJ1-5|TRBV27|NA
TGTGCCAGCAGTAGAGGACGGGGGGTGAGCAATCAGCCCCAGCATTTT
CASSRGRGVSNQPQHF
>few|15|TRBJ2-7|TRBV5-4|TRBD1
TGTGCCAGCAGCTCTCCGACAGGGGTTTCCTACGAGCAGTACTTC
CASSSPTGVSYEQYF
>many|11|TRBJ2-7|TRBV5-6|NA
TGTGCCAGCAGCTTAAGGAGGGAGCAGTACTTC
CASSLRREQYF
>once|15|TRBJ1-2|TRBV6-6|NA
TGTGCCAGCAGTTACTCAAGGGGGGATGGCTATGGCTACACCTTC
CASSYSRGDGYGYTF
>NA|15|TRBJ2-3|TRBV7-7|NA
TGTGCTAGCAGCTTAGTCGGTGGCCCGGCAGATACGCAGTATTTT
CASSLVGGPADTQYF
>many|17|TRBJ2-1|TRBV7-2|TRBD2
TGTGCCAGCAGCTTTTTGGGGTGGGCTAGCGGGAGCGATGAGCAGTTCTTC
CASSFLGWASGSDEQFF
>few|17|TRBJ2-7|TRBV19|TRBD2
TGTGCCAGTAGTATAACTAGCGGGAGTGTCATATCCTACGAGCAGTACTTC
CASSITSGSVISYEQYF
>few|15|TRBJ1-1|TRBV20-1|NA
TGCAGTGCTAGAGACCCCCAAAGGGTGAACACTGAAGCTTTCTTT
CSARDPQRVNTEAFF
>many|13|TRBJ2-7|TRBV5-1|TRBD1
TGCGCCAGTCGAGGACAGGCGGCCTACGAGCAGTACTTC
CASRGQAAYEQYF
>few|15|TRBJ2-1|TRBV5-1|NA
TGCGCCAGCACCCCGGGGGCTAGCGGATACAATGAGCAGTTCTTC
CASTPGASGYNEQFF
>NA|13|TRBJ1-5|TRBV4-2|NA
TGTGCCAGCAGCCAAGATTTGTACCAGCCCCAGCATTTT
CASSQDLYQPQHF
>NA|14|TRBJ1-1|TRBV12-3/TRBV12-4|TRBD1
TGTGCCAGCAGTTTCGACAGGGGGGGAACTGAAGCTTTCTTT
CASSFDRGGTEAFF
>many|14|TRBJ2-1|TRBV10-2|TRBD2
TGCGCCAGCAGTGCCCTAGCGGAGCGCAATGAGCAGTTCTTC
CASSALAERNEQFF
>NA|16|TRBJ1-1|TRBV5-5|TRBD1
TGTGCCAGCAGCTTTGGGGGACAGGGGAGAAACACTGAAGCTTTCTTT
CASSFGGQGRNTEAFF
>many|14|TRBJ1-1|TRBV5-1|NA
TGCGCCAGCAGCTTCGGGCCTCAGGTTACTGAAGCTTTCTTT
CASSFGPQVTEAFF
>NA|14|TRBJ2-1|TRBV5-5|TRBD1
TGTGCCAGCGGAGGACAGGGTGGCTACAATGAGCAATTCTTC
CASGGQGGYNEQFF
>many|12|TRBJ1-2|TRBV29-1|NA
TGCAGTGGGGCGATGGGGTCCTATGGCTACACCTTC
CSGAMGSYGYTF
>NA|15|TRBJ2-1|TRBV12-5|NA
TGTGCTAGTGTTCTTCACGAAGTCTCCTACAATGAGCAGTTCTTC
CASVLHEVSYNEQFF
>many|16|TRBJ2-4|TRBV6-2/TRBV6-3|NA
TGTGCCAGCAGTTACTCCACACTGCTAGCCAAAAACATTCAGTACTTC
CASSYSTLLAKNIQYF
>few|17|TRBJ2-3|TRBV7-9|TRBD1
TGTGCCAGCAGCGTCGGACAGGGATCGGGGCGCACAGATACGCAGTATTTT
CASSVGQGSGRTDTQYF
>NA|13|TRBJ1-1|TRBV29-1|NA
TGCAGCGTTGGGGCAGCCATGAACACTGAAGCTTTCTTT
CSVGAAMNTEAFF
>few|16|TRBJ1-1|TRBV6-5|TRBD1
TGTGCCAGCACCCAGGGGACAGGGCCCATGAACACTGAAGCTTTCTTT
CASTQGTGPMNTEAFF
>NA|15|TRBJ1-3|TRBV5-8|NA
TGTGCCAGCAGCTTGTCAGCAGGGACCGGAAACACCATATATTTT
CASSLSAGTGNTIYF
>few|13|TRBJ2-7|TRBV5-1|NA
TGCGCCAGTAGTGACCCGGGCCGCTACGAGCAGTACTTC
CASSDPGRYEQYF
>NA|13|TRBJ2-7|TRBV5-5|NA
TGTGCCAGCAGCAACCCCAGGGAAGCCGAGCAGTACTTC
CASSNPREAEQYF
>NA|11|TRBJ2-1|TRBV6-2/TRBV6-3|NA
TGTGCCAGCAGTCCCTGGGGGGAGCAGTTCTTC
CASSPWGEQFF
>NA|16|TRBJ2-7|TRBV4-2|NA
TGTGCCAGCAGCCAAGATTGGCAGGAGAGCTCCTACGAGCAGTACTTC
CASSQDWQESSYEQYF
>NA|16|TRBJ2-5|TRBV24-1|TRBD2
TGTGCCACCAGTGATAGACTAGCGGGAGCCCAAGAGACCCAGTACTTC
CATSDRLAGAQETQYF
>NA|11|TRBJ1-2|TRBV29-1|NA
TGCAGCGTTGAAGGGTACTATGGCTACACCTTC
CSVEGYYGYTF
>NA|14|TRBJ1-1|TRBV7-2|NA
TGTGCCAGCAGCTTAGCGGCGGTGAACACTGAAGCTTTCTTT
CASSLAAVNTEAFF
>many|12|TRBJ2-1|TRBV2|TRBD2
TGTGCCAGCACCGAGCGGGGAGGTGAGCAGTTCTTC
CASTERGGEQFF
>many|16|TRBJ2-2|TRBV3-1|NA
TGTGCCAGCAGCCAAGTCAGCGGGCCGAACACCGGGGAGCTGTTTTTT
CASSQVSGPNTGELFF
>NA|13|TRBJ1-1|TRBV6-6|NA
TGTGCCAGCAGTTCCTACATGAACACTGAAGCTTTCTTT
CASSSYMNTEAFF
>many|15|TRBJ1-4|TRBV11-2|NA
TGTGCCAGCAGCGTAACAGGAGGCACTAATGAAAAACTGTTTTTT
CASSVTGGTNEKLFF
>many|13|TRBJ2-6|TRBV14|NA
TGTGCCAGCAGCCGGGCTGGGGCCAACGTCCTGACTTTC
CASSRAGANVLTF
>NA|14|TRBJ2-3|TRBV7-3|NA
TGTGCCAGCAGCTTAGAGGGAGACACAGATACGCAGTATTTT
CASSLEGDTDTQYF
>many|18|TRBJ2-6|TRBV6-2/TRBV6-3|TRBD1
TGTGCCAGCAGCCCCCCAGGGGGCAAAGGCTCTGGGGCCAACGTCCTGACTTTC
CASSPPGGKGSGANVLTF
>many|12|TRBJ2-3|TRBV29-1|TRBD1
TGCAGCGAACAGGGGACCACAGATACGCAGTATTTT
CSEQGTTDTQYF
>few|14|TRBJ2-7|TRBV10-3|TRBD2
TGTGCCATCAGTGGTAGGAGGGAGGGGAACGAGCAGTACTTC
CAISGRREGNEQYF
>few|14|TRBJ2-3|TRBV7-2|TRBD1
TGTGCCAGCAGCTCCGGACAGGGACCAGATACGCAGTATTTT
CASSSGQGPDTQYF
>few|14|TRBJ1-1|TRBV27|NA
TGTGCCAGCAGTTTTCTGGCGGGAAACACTGAAGCTTTCTTT
CASSFLAGNTEAFF
>NA|12|TRBJ1-5|TRBV20-1|NA
TGCAGTGCTACCGGGACCAATCAGCCCCAGCATTTT
CSATGTNQPQHF
>many|18|TRBJ2-1|TRBV7-2|TRBD2
TGTGCCAGCAGATCAACGTCTAGCGGGCCTAGCTCCTACAATGAGCAGTTCTTC
CASRSTSSGPSSYNEQFF
>NA|18|TRBJ2-1|TRBV4-1|TRBD2
TGCGCCAGCAGCTATACGCCCTTAGCGGGAGGGCCGTACAATGAGCAGTTCTTC
CASSYTPLAGGPYNEQFF
>few|17|TRBJ2-1|TRBV20-1|NA
TGCAGTGCTAGGAATCCGCGGGACACAGGACCTACGAATGAGCAGTTCTTC
CSARNPRDTGPTNEQFF